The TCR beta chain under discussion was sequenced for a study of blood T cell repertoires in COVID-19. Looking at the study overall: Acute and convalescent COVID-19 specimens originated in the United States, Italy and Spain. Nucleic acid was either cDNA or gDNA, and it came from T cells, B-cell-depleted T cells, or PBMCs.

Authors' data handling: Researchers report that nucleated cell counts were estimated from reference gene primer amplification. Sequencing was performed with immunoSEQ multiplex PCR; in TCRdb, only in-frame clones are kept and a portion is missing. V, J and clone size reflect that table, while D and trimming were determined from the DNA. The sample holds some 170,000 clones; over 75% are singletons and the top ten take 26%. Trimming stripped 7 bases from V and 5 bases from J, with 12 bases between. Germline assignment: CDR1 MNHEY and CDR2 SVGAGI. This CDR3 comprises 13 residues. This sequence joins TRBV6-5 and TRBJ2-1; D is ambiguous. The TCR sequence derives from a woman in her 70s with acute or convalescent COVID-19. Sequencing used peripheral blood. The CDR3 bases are TGTGCCAGCAATTTGGCACAGCACAATGAGCAGTTCTTC. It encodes CASNLAQHNEQFF.